The clone carrying this T cell receptor beta chain was picked up a small number of times. Antigen: not known. MiXCR, run by TCRdb on the 5' RACE reads, gives a single entry per CDR3 protein. Here the sample spans 400,000 or so distinct CDR3 sequences, around 20% being singletons. The data are from a study of T-cell memory formation after mild COVID-19. Findings and limits, study-wide: Clones contracting day 15 to 85 were balanced CD4/CD8; later expanders leaned CD4+.

The CDR3 is made up of 14 amino acids. The V end was cut by 0 bases, the J end by 3 bases, with 9 bases between. Germline loops: CDR1 SGDLS, CDR2 YYNGEE. Input material: PBMCs or a T cell subset sorted from them (not recorded which). This sequence was found in an adult woman who had mild COVID-19 (a few samples of this study predate the infection). Cell type and time point are not known. The chain uses TRBV9 and TRBJ1-1; a weak D match, TRBD1 (5 bases). The CDR3 region is CASSVDWGDTEAFF. CDR3 coding DNA: TGTGCCAGCAGCGTAGATTGGGGGGACACTGAAGCTTTCTTT.